The 10 T cell receptor beta chains in this list originate from one sample, sequenced in a study of spatial heterogeneity in lung cancer. General observations from the study: Tumors with more nonsynonymous mutations had more expanded intratumoral alpha and beta TCRs.

These receptors' targets are unknown. This sample's time point: sample taken at primary tumor resection. TCRdb fed the 5' RACE reads into MiXCR, producing one record per CDR3 protein. The sample holds 20,000 to 25,000 distinct CDR3 sequences; around 9.2% are singletons and the top ten take around 7.3%. Sequencing was performed on lung tumor tissue, taken at surgery. These TCRs come from a male donor with early-stage non-small cell lung cancer.

This clonotype appeared many times. The rearrangement joins TRBV28 to TRBJ1-4; D possibly corresponds to TRBD1 (6 bases). Trimming pared 4 bases from V and 7 bases from J, leaving 16 bases between. Germline V gene sequence: CDR1 MDHEN, CDR2 SYDVKM. The CDR3 extends over 15 amino acids. The chain's CDR3 is CASSSPDRRGEKLFF. The CDR3 coding sequence is TGTGCCAGCAGTTCCCCTGACAGGAGGGGTGAAAAACTGTTTTTT.

The chain is built from TRBV7-2 and TRBJ2-5; D unclear. The CDR3 extends over 13 amino acids. Germline CDR1 and CDR2: SGHTA and FQGNSA. Trimming shortened V by 4 bases and J by 1 base, and 7 bases separated the two germline ends. The CDR3 region has the DNA TGTGCCAGCAGCTCCGGCCTCCAAGAGACCCAGTACTTC. This sequence encodes CASSSGLQETQYF.

This clonotype was recorded many times. This sequence joins TRBV27 and TRBJ2-7, with 7 bases matching TRBD1. V was clipped by 0 bases and J by 4 bases; unmatched bases: 6. The CDR3 extends over 15 amino acids. From germline, CDR1 is MNHEY and CDR2 SMNVEV (reference sequence). The DNA of the CDR3 is TGTGCCAGCAGTTTATCGATAGGGGGCACGTACGAGCAGTACTTC. Protein: CASSLSIGGTYEQYF.

This clonotype is medium-sized within its sample. The rearrangement links TRBV28 to TRBJ2-3, with unresolved D. Trimming took off 2 bases at V and 9 bases at J, with 6 bases between the two ends. The CDR3 totals 11 residues. The germline V gene has CDR1 MDHEN and CDR2 SYDVKM. This CDR3 is CASSLASTQYF. In DNA form, the CDR3 reads TGTGCCAGCAGTTTAGCCTCCACGCAGTATTTT.

In this sample, this clonotype turned up a few times. V is TRBV4-2 and J is TRBJ1-2, with TRBD1 identical over 8 bases. V was pared by 3 bases and J by 7 bases, with 16 bases of the junction left unmatched. CDR3 size: 17 residues. Germline assignment: CDR1 LGHNA and CDR2 YNFKEQ. The CDR3 loop is CASSHPDRGRKSGGYTF. CDR3 nucleotide sequence: TGTGCCAGCAGCCATCCTGACAGGGGAAGAAAATCCGGTGGCTACACCTTC.

Many counts were recorded for this clonotype. DNA of the CDR3: TGCGCCACTTCCGGGGGGGACGGTACCTACAATGAGCAGTTCTTC. It specifies CATSGGDGTYNEQFF. The rearrangement joins TRBV5-1 to TRBJ2-1; 8 bases agree with TRBD2. Germline V gene lookup returns CDR1 SGHRS and CDR2 YFSETQ. The CDR3 loop spans 15 amino acids. V was pared by 9 bases and J by 2 bases, with 10 bases of the junction left unmatched.

The V call is TRBV11-3, the J call TRBJ1-4; 9 nucleotides match TRBD1. V dropped 5 bases and J dropped 8; count of bases not matched to a gene: 9. The CDR3 sequence is 15 residues long. The V gene's germline CDR1 is SGHNT and CDR2 YENEEA. The CDR3 DNA reads TGTGCCAGCAGCGCCTCCCGGGACAGGGACGAAAAACTGTTTTTT. This codes for CASSASRDRDEKLFF.

This clonotype was seen many times. CDR3 sequence reads: CASSLDVTLNTEAFF. CDR3 DNA sequence: TGTGCCAGCAGCTTAGATGTAACGCTGAACACTGAAGCTTTCTTT. This chain connects TRBV11-2 to TRBJ1-1; D unresolved. CDR1 and CDR2 (germline): SGHAT, FQNNGV. The CDR3 sequence is 15 residues long. Deletions cut 0 bases from V and 0 bases from J, with 8 bases between.

This clonotype was detected a few times. This rearrangement joins TRBV28 to TRBJ2-3; TRBD1 matches 10 bases. J lost 4 bases, V lost 3 bases, and 1 base had no gene match. The germline CDR1 and CDR2 sequences are MDHEN and SYDVKM. The CDR3 runs to 14 residues. Here the CDR3 DNA reads TGTGCCAGCAGTTTGACAGGGGGCGCAGATACGCAGTATTTT. Encoded protein: CASSLTGGADTQYF.

This clonotype was counted between two and nine times. The chain joins TRBV5-5 to TRBJ2-3, with D perhaps being TRBD1 or TRBD2 (6 bases each). Trimming removed 1 base from V and 2 bases from J, with 8 bases in between. Germline CDR1 is SGHKS and CDR2 is YYEKEE (reference sequence). CDR3 length: 14 amino acids. The CDR3 reads CASSLRGATDTQYF. For the CDR3, the DNA is TGTGCCAGCAGCTTGAGGGGGGCCACAGATACGCAGTATTTT.